These T cell receptor beta chains were read from a single sample in a study of Ad26.COV2.S vaccination and SARS-CoV-2 variants. Measured with immunoSEQ multiplex PCR; TCRdb has only the in-frame clones, and not every one. Altogether around 400,000 clones are present, around 90% being singletons, with the ten largest covering less than 15%. This specimen consisted of peripheral blood, obtained in a trial of Ad26.COV2.S vaccine versus placebo. These receptors all come from a person aged 18 to 65 who received the Ad26.COV2.S COVID-19 vaccine or a placebo. Both conserved end residues are part of each CDR3. A D gene is named only where the DNA matches it firmly. Clone size, where shown, is once, few, many, or a class for clones that have expanded.

TRBV6-2/TRBV6-3	TRBJ2-1	.	.	CASSYGTVYNEQFF	TGTGCCAGCAGTTACGGGACTGTTTACAATGAGCAGTTCTTC
TRBV29-1	TRBJ2-7	.	.	CSVEGGDYEQYF	TGCAGCGTTGAAGGGGGAGACTACGAGCAGTACTTC
TRBV5-1	TRBJ2-5	.	TRBD2	CASSYGTSGRLGTQYF	TGCGCCAGCAGCTACGGGACTAGCGGGAGGCTCGGGACCCAGTACTTC
TRBV15	TRBJ1-4	.	.	CATSRTGFGEKLFF	TGTGCCACCAGCAGAACCGGGTTCGGTGAAAAACTGTTTTTT
TRBV6-5	TRBJ1-1	few	.	CASRRQNTEAFF	TGTGCCAGCAGAAGACAGAACACTGAAGCTTTCTTT
TRBV28	TRBJ2-7	.	TRBD1	CASRRTLGTDYEQYF	TGTGCCAGCAGACGAACCCTAGGGACAGACTACGAGCAGTACTTC
TRBV3-1/TRBV3-2	TRBJ2-2	.	TRBD2	CASSQRLAGGPGTGELFF	TGTGCCAGCAGCCAAAGACTAGCGGGAGGGCCGGGCACCGGGGAGCTGTTTTTT
TRBV19	TRBJ2-1	.	TRBD2	CASRHKTGTSGSNEQFF	TGTGCCAGTCGACACAAAACCGGGACTAGCGGGAGTAATGAGCAGTTCTTC
TRBV27	TRBJ2-1	once	.	CASSLSIREWHNEQFF	TGTGCCAGCAGTTTATCGATCCGGGAATGGCACAATGAGCAGTTCTTC
TRBV15	TRBJ2-2	.	.	CATSRAEDETGELFF	TGTGCCACCAGCAGAGCGGAGGACGAGACCGGGGAGCTGTTTTTT
TRBV6-2/TRBV6-3	TRBJ2-7	.	TRBD2	CASSLTSATYEQYF	TGTGCCAGCAGTCTCACTAGCGCGACCTACGAGCAGTACTTC
TRBV28	TRBJ1-3	.	.	CASSLSGNTIYF	TGTGCCAGCAGCCTGAGCGGAAACACCATATATTTT
TRBV6-5	TRBJ1-5	.	.	CASSDLVPGQPQHF	TGTGCCAGCAGCGATCTGGTGCCGGGACAGCCCCAGCATTTT
TRBV27	TRBJ2-3	.	.	CASSVLGTDTQYF	TGTGCCAGCAGTGTCCTTGGGACAGATACGCAGTATTTT
TRBV14	TRBJ1-2	.	.	CASSQEIAFTYGYTF	TGTGCCAGCAGCCAAGAAATCGCTTTCACCTATGGCTACACCTTC
TRBV30	TRBJ2-1	.	.	CAWSRTTYNEQFF	TGTGCCTGGAGCCGGACTACCTACAATGAGCAGTTCTTC
TRBV9	TRBJ2-2	.	.	CASSVEVGELFF	TGTGCCAGCAGCGTAGAGGTTGGGGAGCTGTTTTTT
TRBV6-2/TRBV6-3	TRBJ1-5	few	.	CASSPSTGGVSNQPQHF	TGTGCCAGCAGCCCCTCGACAGGAGGGGTAAGCAATCAGCCCCAGCATTTT
TRBV30	TRBJ2-7	.	.	CAWSGVSPGEQYF	TGTGCCTGGAGCGGGGTCAGCCCCGGCGAGCAGTACTTC
TRBV7-9	TRBJ2-1	once	.	CASSPTRIATPVGNEQFF	TGTGCCAGCAGCCCTACTCGAATAGCAACCCCCGTGGGCAATGAGCAGTTCTTC
TRBV5-1	TRBJ2-1	.	.	CASSLVRGNNEQFF	TGCGCCAGCAGCTTGGTTCGGGGCAACAATGAGCAGTTCTTC
TRBV10-3	TRBJ2-1	.	.	CAISDIRGSSYNEQFF	TGTGCCATCAGTGATATTCGGGGAAGCTCCTACAATGAGCAGTTCTTC
TRBV10-1	TRBJ2-2	.	TRBD2	CASSDGGRRGDTGELFF	TGCGCCAGCAGTGATGGCGGGAGGCGTGGGGACACCGGGGAGCTGTTTTTT
TRBV7-9	TRBJ2-7	.	.	CASSLGRGEPNEQYF	TGTGCCAGCAGCTTGGGAAGGGGGGAGCCAAACGAGCAGTACTTC
TRBV5-1	TRBJ1-4	few	TRBD1	CASSLAQGNEKLFF	TGCGCCAGCAGCTTGGCACAGGGGAATGAAAAACTGTTTTTT
TRBV24-1	TRBJ2-1	.	TRBD2	CATSDRSGRDLNEQFF	TGTGCCACCAGTGACCGTAGCGGGAGGGACCTCAATGAGCAGTTCTTC
TRBV24-1	TRBJ1-5	.	.	CATSDNSNQPQHF	TGTGCCACCAGTGATAACTCCAATCAGCCCCAGCATTTT
TRBV5-4	TRBJ1-1	.	TRBD1	CASSVGQGRTTEAFF	TGTGCCAGCAGCGTAGGACAGGGTAGAACTACTGAAGCTTTCTTT
TRBV29-1	TRBJ2-1	.	TRBD1	CSVATRDRGLDEQFF	TGCAGCGTTGCCACCCGGGACAGGGGTCTCGATGAGCAGTTCTTC
TRBV27	TRBJ2-5	.	.	CASSFQGSIGTQYF	TGTGCCAGCAGTTTCCAGGGGTCGATAGGGACCCAGTACTTC
TRBV19	TRBJ1-5	.	.	CASSMHSNQPQHF	TGTGCCAGTAGTATGCATAGCAATCAGCCCCAGCATTTT
TRBV7-6	TRBJ2-5	.	.	CASSLGGLSQETQYF	TGTGCCAGCAGCTTAGGTGGACTGAGCCAAGAGACCCAGTACTTC
TRBV10-3	TRBJ1-1	.	.	CAIRGISTEAFF	TGTGCCATCAGGGGGATCAGCACTGAAGCTTTCTTT
TRBV18	TRBJ2-7	once	TRBD1	CASSPGTGPYEQYF	TGTGCCAGCTCACCAGGGACAGGGCCCTACGAGCAGTACTTC
TRBV6-5	TRBJ1-2	.	TRBD1	CASSYGDRRYYGYTF	TGTGCCAGCAGTTACGGGGACAGGAGATACTATGGCTACACCTTC
TRBV30	TRBJ2-3	.	.	CAWSSGGRTDTQYF	TGTGCCTGGAGTAGCGGAGGGAGAACAGATACGCAGTATTTT
TRBV28	TRBJ1-5	.	TRBD1	CASSFGETGKGNQPQHF	TGTGCCAGCAGTTTTGGGGAGACAGGGAAAGGGAATCAGCCCCAGCATTTT
TRBV4-3	TRBJ1-4	.	.	CASSQDFLETTNEKLFF	TGCGCCAGCAGCCAAGATTTTCTGGAAACAACTAATGAAAAACTGTTTTTT
TRBV7-8	TRBJ2-1	once	.	CASSLTSVLGSYNEQFF	TGTGCCAGCAGCCTAACCTCAGTTCTGGGGTCCTACAATGAGCAGTTCTTC
TRBV6-2/TRBV6-3	TRBJ1-1	.	.	CASSRSGEGYTEAFF	TGTGCCAGCAGTCGGTCAGGGGAGGGATACACTGAAGCTTTCTTT
TRBV6-5	TRBJ2-7	.	TRBD2	CASSSGLAGLSYEQYF	TGTGCCAGCAGTTCAGGACTAGCGGGACTTTCCTACGAGCAGTACTTC
TRBV11-2	TRBJ2-6	.	.	CASSLSAPPGANVLTF	TGTGCCAGCAGCCTCTCGGCTCCTCCTGGGGCCAACGTCCTGACTTTC
TRBV5-5	TRBJ2-3	.	.	CASSPSALGEIKYTQYF	TGTGCCAGCAGCCCATCCGCTCTCGGAGAGATTAAGTATACGCAGTATTTT
TRBV2	TRBJ2-3	.	.	CASKWDGTRTDTQYF	TGTGCCAGCAAATGGGACGGGACCAGGACAGATACGCAGTATTTT
TRBV7-8	TRBJ1-1	.	TRBD1	CASSFETGGNTEAFF	TGTGCCAGCAGCTTTGAGACAGGGGGCAATACTGAAGCTTTCTTT
TRBV12-5	TRBJ1-1	.	TRBD1	CASAPRNGQAQAFF	TGTGCTAGTGCTCCGAGAAATGGACAGGCCCAGGCTTTCTTT